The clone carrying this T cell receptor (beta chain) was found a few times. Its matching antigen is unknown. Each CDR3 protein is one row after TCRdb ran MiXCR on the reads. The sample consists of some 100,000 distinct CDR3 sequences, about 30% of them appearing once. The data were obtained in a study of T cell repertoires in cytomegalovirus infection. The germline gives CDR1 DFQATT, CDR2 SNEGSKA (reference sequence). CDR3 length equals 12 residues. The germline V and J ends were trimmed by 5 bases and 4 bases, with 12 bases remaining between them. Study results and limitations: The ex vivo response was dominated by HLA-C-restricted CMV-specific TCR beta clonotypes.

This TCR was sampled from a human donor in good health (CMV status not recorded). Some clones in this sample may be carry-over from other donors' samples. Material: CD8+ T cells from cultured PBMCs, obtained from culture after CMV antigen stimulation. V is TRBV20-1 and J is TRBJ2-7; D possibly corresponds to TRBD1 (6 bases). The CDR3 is CSARDTSYEQYF. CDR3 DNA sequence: TGCAGTGCTCGGGACACCTCATACGAGCAGTACTTC.